Listed here is a single TCR beta chain. Its antigen is not identified. This specimen comes from a study of PD-1 blockade in classical Hodgkin lymphoma. General study points: TCR diversity rose significantly by C4D1 in CD4+ but not CD8+ cells.

All the patients suffered relapse after autologous stem cell transplantation, and brentuximab vedotin exposure differed. Thawed PBMCs underwent magnetic negative selection to yield purified CD4+ T cells. This CDR3 has 15 amino acids. Germline V CDR1 and CDR2: MNHNY, SVGAGI (reference sequence). V shed 4 bases and J 7 bases; nucleotides not matched to a gene: 10. Measured with immunoSEQ multiplex PCR; TCRdb has only the in-frame clones, and not every one. The sample includes about 9,100 clones, about 79% of them seen just once. The V and J genes are TRBV6-6 and TRBJ2-7; TRBD1 agrees at 10 bases. The specimen was CD4+ T cells from blood, collected at baseline. The TCR sequence derives from a human donor with classical Hodgkin lymphoma. The CDR3 loop is CASSFSGTGEWEQYF. For the CDR3, the DNA is TGTGCCAGCAGTTTCTCCGGGACAGGGGAATGGGAGCAGTACTTC.